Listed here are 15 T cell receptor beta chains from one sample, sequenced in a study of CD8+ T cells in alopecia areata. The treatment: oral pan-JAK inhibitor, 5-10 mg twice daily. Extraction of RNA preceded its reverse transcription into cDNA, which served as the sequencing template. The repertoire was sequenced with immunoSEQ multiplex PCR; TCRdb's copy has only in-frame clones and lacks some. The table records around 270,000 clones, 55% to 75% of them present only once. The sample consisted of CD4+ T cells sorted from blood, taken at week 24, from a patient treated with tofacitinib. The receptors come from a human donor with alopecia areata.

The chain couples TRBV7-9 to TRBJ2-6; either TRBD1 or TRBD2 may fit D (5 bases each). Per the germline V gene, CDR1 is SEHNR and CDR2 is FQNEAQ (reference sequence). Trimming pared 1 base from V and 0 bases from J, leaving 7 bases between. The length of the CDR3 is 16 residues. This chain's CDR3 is CASSLEGTSGANVLTF. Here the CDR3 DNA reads TGTGCCAGCAGCTTAGAGGGGACCTCTGGGGCCAACGTCCTGACTTTC.

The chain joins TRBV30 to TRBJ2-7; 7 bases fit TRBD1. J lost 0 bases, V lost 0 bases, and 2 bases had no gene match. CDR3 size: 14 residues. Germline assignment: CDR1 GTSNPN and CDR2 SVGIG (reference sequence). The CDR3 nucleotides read TGTGCCTGGAGTGTAGGGACAGCCTCCTACGAGCAGTACTTC. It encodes CAWSVGTASYEQYF.

The CDR3 DNA sequence: TGTGCCAGCAGCGTAGCTCCATCGGAGACCCAGTACTTC. Residues: CASSVAPSETQYF. The chain is built from TRBV9 and TRBJ2-5; D remains ambiguous. Trimming removed 0 bases from V and 5 bases from J, with 8 bases in between. CDR1 and CDR2 (germline): SGDLS, YYNGEE. This CDR3 comprises 13 residues.

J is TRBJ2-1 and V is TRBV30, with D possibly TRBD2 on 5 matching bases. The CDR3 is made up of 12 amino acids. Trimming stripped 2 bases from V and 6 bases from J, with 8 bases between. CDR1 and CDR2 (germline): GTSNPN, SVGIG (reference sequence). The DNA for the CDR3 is TGTGCCTGGAGTATCCGGGGCAATGAGCAGTTCTTC. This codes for CAWSIRGNEQFF. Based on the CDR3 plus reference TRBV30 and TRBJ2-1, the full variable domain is SQTIHQWPATLVQPVGSPLSLECTVEGTSNPNLYWYRQAAGRGLQLLFYSVGIGQISSEVPQNLSASRPQDRQFILSSKKLLLSDSGFYLCAWSIRGNEQFFGPGTRLTVL.

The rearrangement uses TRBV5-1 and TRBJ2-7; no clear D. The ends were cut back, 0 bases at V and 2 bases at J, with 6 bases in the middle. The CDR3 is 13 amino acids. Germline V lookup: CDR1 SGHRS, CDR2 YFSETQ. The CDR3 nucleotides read TGCGCCAGCAGCTTGGAGGGAACCTACGAGCAGTACTTC. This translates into CASSLEGTYEQYF.

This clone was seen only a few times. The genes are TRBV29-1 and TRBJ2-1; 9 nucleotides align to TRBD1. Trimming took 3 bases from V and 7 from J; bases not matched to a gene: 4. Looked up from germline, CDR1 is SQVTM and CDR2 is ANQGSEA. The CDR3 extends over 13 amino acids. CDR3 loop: CSVEGTGLNEQFF. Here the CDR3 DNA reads TGCAGCGTTGAGGGGACAGGGTTGAATGAGCAGTTCTTC.

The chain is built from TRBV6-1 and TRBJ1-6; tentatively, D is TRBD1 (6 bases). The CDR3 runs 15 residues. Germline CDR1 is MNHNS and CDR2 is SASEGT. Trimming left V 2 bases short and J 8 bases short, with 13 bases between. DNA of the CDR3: TGTGCCAGCAGTGAACTGCACAGGGCCTATTCACCCCTCCACTTT. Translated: CASSELHRAYSPLHF.

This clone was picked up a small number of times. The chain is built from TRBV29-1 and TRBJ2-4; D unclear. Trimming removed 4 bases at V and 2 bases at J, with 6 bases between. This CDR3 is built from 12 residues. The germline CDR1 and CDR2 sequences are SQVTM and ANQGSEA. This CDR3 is CSVGVTKNIQYF. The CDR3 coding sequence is TGCAGCGTTGGGGTCACCAAAAACATTCAGTACTTC.

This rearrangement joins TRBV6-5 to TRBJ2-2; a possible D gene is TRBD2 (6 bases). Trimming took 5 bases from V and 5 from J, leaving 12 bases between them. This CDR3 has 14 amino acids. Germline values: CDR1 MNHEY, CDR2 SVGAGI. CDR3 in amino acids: CASSRGTPTGELFF. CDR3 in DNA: TGTGCCAGCAGTCGCGGGACTCCGACCGGGGAGCTGTTTTTT.

The CDR3 loop is CASSDVVELTDTQYF. Written as DNA, the CDR3 is TGTGCCAGCAGTGACGTGGTGGAACTCACAGATACGCAGTATTTT. The chain is built from TRBV25-1 and TRBJ2-3, with D unclear. The CDR3 is 15 amino acids. Germline V gene lookup returns CDR1 MGHDK and CDR2 SYGVNS. The V gene lost 3 bases and the J gene lost 2 bases, with 12 bases spanning the gap.

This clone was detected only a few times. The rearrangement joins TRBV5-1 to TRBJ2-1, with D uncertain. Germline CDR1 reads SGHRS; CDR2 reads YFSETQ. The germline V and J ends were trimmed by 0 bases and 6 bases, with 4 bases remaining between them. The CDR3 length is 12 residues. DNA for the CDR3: TGCGCCAGCAGCTTGGCCCTCAATGAGCAGTTCTTC. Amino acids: CASSLALNEQFF.

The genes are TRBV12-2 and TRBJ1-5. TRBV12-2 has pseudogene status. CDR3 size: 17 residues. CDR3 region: CASRLGLTRFSNQPQHF. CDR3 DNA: TGTGCAAGTCGCTTAGGCCTAACGCGATTTAGCAATCAGCCCCAGCATTTT.

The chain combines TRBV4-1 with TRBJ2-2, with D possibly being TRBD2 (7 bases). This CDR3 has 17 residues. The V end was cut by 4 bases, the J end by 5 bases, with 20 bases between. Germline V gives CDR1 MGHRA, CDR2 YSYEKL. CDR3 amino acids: CASSPHNGQRGTGELFF. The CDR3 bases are TGCGCCAGCAGCCCACACAATGGACAGCGGGGAACCGGGGAGCTGTTTTTT.

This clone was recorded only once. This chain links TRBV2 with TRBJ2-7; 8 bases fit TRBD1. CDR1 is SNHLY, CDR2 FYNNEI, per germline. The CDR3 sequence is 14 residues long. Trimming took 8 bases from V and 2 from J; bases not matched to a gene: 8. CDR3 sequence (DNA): TGTGCCAGCTCCCCACAGGGGGTCACCTACGAGCAGTACTTC. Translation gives CASSPQGVTYEQYF.

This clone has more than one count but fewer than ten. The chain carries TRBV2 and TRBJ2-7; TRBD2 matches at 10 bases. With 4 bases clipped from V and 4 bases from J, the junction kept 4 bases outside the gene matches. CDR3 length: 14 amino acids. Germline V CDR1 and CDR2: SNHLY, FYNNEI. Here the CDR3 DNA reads TGTGCCAGCAGTGGGTGGACTAGCGGATACGAGCAGTACTTC. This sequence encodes CASSGWTSGYEQYF.